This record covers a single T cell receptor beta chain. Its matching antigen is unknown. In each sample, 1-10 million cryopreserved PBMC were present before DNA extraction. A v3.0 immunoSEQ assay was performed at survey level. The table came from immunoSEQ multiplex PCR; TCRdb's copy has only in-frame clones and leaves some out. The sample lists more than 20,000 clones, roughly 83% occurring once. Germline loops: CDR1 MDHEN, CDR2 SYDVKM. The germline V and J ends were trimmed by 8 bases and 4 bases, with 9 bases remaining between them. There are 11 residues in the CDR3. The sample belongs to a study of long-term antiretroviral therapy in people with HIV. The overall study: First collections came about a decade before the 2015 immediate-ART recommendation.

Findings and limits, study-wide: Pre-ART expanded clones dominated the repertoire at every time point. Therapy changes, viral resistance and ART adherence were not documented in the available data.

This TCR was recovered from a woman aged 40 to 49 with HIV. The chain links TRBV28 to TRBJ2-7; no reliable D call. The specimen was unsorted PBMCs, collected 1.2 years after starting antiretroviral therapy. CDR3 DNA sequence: TGTGCCAGCCGATGGGAATACGAGCAGTACTTC. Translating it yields CASRWEYEQYF.